Sequencing of this TCR beta chain was carried out in a study of CD8 T cells in Susac syndrome. Random hexamers were used to reverse transcribe roughly 0.45 to 1 ug of RNA. A single record per CDR3 protein comes from TCRdb applying MiXCR to the immunoSEQ multiplex PCR reads. The sample records about 400,000 distinct CDR3 sequences, approximately 85% being singletons. The CDR3 spans 17 residues. CDR1 MNHEY and CDR2 SMNVEV come from the germline V gene (reference sequence). V was shortened by 3 bases and J by 1 base, with 16 bases between the two germline ends. The rearrangement links TRBV27 to TRBJ2-1; D not resolved. The TCR originated in a human donor with multiple sclerosis. The material sequenced was CD8+ T cells from PBMCs. CDR3 in amino acids: CASSFSARLDSYNEQFF. The CDR3 nucleotides are TGTGCCAGCAGTTTTTCTGCGCGGCTAGATTCCTACAATGAGCAGTTCTTC.